The sequence of this T cell receptor beta chain was determined in a study of CD8 T cells in Susac syndrome. Study at large: Within the sequenced Susac syndrome patient group, over 5 exhibited active disease and roughly 8 were in remission.

The Susac syndrome patients fit the recently defined diagnostic criteria for definite or probable disease. The authors negatively isolated CD8+ and CD4+ T cells and FACS-enriched TEMRA cells. V gave up 4 bases and J gave up 9 bases, with 14 bases separating them. The CDR3 is 13 residues long. Per the germline V gene, CDR1 is SGHAT and CDR2 is FQNNGV. Random hexamers primed reverse transcription of 0.5 to 1 ug RNA. Amplification of TCR beta CDR3 used immunoSEQ multiplex PCR across 54 Vbeta and 13 Jbeta. A single record per CDR3 protein comes from TCRdb applying MiXCR to the immunoSEQ multiplex PCR reads. This table has approximately 190,000 distinct CDR3 sequences, approximately 96% appearing once.

The sequence came from a human donor with Susac syndrome. This rearrangement joins TRBV11-2 to TRBJ2-3; D not certain. The source material was CD4+ T cells from PBMCs. The CDR3 coding sequence is TGTGCCAGCAGCTCCTCCCGGTTGGAGACGCAGTATTTT. Protein: CASSSSRLETQYF.